The 15 T cell receptor beta chains in this list originate from one sample, sequenced in a study of CD4 T cells in relation to SARS-CoV-2 and coronaviruses. Only in-frame clones appear in the TCRdb table, and some are missing; sequencing was by immunoSEQ multiplex PCR. Of some 17,000 clones in the sample, over 70% were seen once. Their recognized antigens are unknown. Before the COVID-19 pandemic, during about 2011-2019, CD4+ T cells were taken from unexposed donors. Isolation of CD4+ T cells took place after 10 days in culture. The sample comprised CD4+ T cells from PBMCs, cultured in vitro. Receptors were obtained from a human donor in good health.

The chain combines TRBV7-8 with TRBJ2-7; possibly TRBD2 for D (6 bases). Per germline, CDR1 SGHVS and CDR2 FQNEAQ. The CDR3 loop spans 14 amino acids. The V and J ends lost 2 bases and 4 bases respectively, with 12 bases between them. The CDR3 protein is CASSLYPSEYEQYF. The CDR3 DNA reads as TGTGCCAGCAGCTTATACCCTAGCGAGTACGAGCAGTACTTC.

The rearrangement uses TRBV5-6 and TRBJ2-3, with D possibly TRBD2 on 6 matching bases. V lost 0 bases and J 2 bases, leaving 7 bases between the germline ends. Germline CDR1 SGHDT, CDR2 YYEEEE. CDR3 size: 14 residues. CDR3 sequence: CASSLGGNTDTQYF. CDR3 bases: TGTGCCAGCAGCTTGGGCGGGAACACAGATACGCAGTATTTT.

V and J are TRBV5-1 and TRBJ2-7, with 10 bases aligning to TRBD2. Germline loops: CDR1 SGHRS, CDR2 YFSETQ. CDR3 length equals 15 residues. V trimming: 4 bases; J trimming: 3 bases; junction bases outside the gene matches: 7. DNA for the CDR3: TGCGCCAGCAGCAGAGGGACTAGCGACTTCTACGAGCAGTACTTC. Its protein is CASSRGTSDFYEQYF.

This rearrangement joins TRBV3-1 (or the pseudogene TRBV3-2) to TRBJ2-7; no reliable D call. Germline values: CDR1 LGHDT, CDR2 YNNKEL (reference sequence). Trimming left V 4 bases short and J 7 bases short, with 11 bases between. The CDR3 sequence is 12 residues long. CDR3 loop: CASSPQVGEQYF. The CDR3 region has the DNA TGTGCCAGCAGCCCCCAAGTGGGGGAGCAGTACTTC.

The chain is built from TRBV7-3 and TRBJ2-1; D tentatively reads TRBD1 or TRBD2 (7 bases each). This CDR3 has 16 residues. V gave up 5 bases and J gave up 3 bases, with 17 bases separating them. Germline loops: CDR1 SGHTA, CDR2 FQGTGA. The CDR3, as DNA: TGTGCCAGCAGCCCCCAGGGGGGACTATACTACAATGAGCAGTTCTTC. Protein product: CASSPQGGLYYNEQFF.

The chain combines TRBV2 with TRBJ2-5; 12 nucleotides align to TRBD2. V lost 2 bases and J lost 7; bases outside the gene matches: 5. Per the germline V gene, CDR1 is SNHLY and CDR2 is FYNNEI. This CDR3 has 15 amino acids. The CDR3 sequence is CASSEPASGRATQYF. DNA of the CDR3: TGTGCCAGCAGTGAACCGGCTAGCGGGAGGGCGACCCAGTACTTC.

The chain uses TRBV18 and TRBJ2-1, with 10 bases identical to TRBD2. V was clipped by 5 bases and J by 0 bases; unmatched bases: 7. Germline lookup yields CDR1 KGHSH and CDR2 LQKENI. The length of the CDR3 is 17 residues. CDR3 in DNA: TGTGCCAGCTCAGCCGGGACTAGCGTATACTCCTACAATGAGCAGTTCTTC. This gives the protein CASSAGTSVYSYNEQFF.

This chain joins TRBV5-1 and TRBJ2-2; D gene uncertain. Trimming shortened V by 0 bases and J by 5 bases, and 11 bases separated the two germline ends. CDR1 SGHRS and CDR2 YFSETQ come from the germline V gene. This CDR3 has 15 amino acids. The CDR3 spells CASSLGGSWTGELFF. The CDR3 DNA sequence: TGCGCCAGCAGCTTGGGGGGTTCGTGGACCGGGGAGCTGTTTTTT.

The chain links TRBV30 to TRBJ2-5; D uncertain. Germline values: CDR1 GTSNPN, CDR2 SVGIG (reference sequence). The V end was cut by 0 bases, the J end by 5 bases, with 7 bases between. CDR3 size: 12 residues. The DNA for the CDR3 is TGTGCCTGGAGTGTTGGGAAGGAGACCCAGTACTTC. It translates to CAWSVGKETQYF.

V usage is TRBV19 and J usage is TRBJ2-2; D ambiguous. The CDR3 runs to 14 residues. The germline V and J ends were trimmed by 5 bases and 1 base, with 8 bases remaining between them. Germline assignment: CDR1 LNHDA and CDR2 SQIVND (reference sequence). The CDR3 nucleotides read TGTGCCAGTAGTGGCGCTCTGAACACCGGGGAGCTGTTTTTT. Its translation: CASSGALNTGELFF.

There are a few counts of this clone. This chain links TRBV3-1 (or the pseudogene TRBV3-2) with TRBJ1-1; the D is unclear. V lost 3 bases to trimming and J lost 2 bases, with 7 bases between them. Germline V gene data show CDR1 as LGHDT and CDR2 as YNNKEL (reference sequence). The CDR3 is 13 amino acids. CDR3 nucleotides: TGTGCCAGCAGCCAGGTCACAAACACTGAAGCTTTCTTT. It yields the protein CASSQVTNTEAFF.

Relative to its sample, this clone is medium-sized (0.01 to 0.1%). The gene calls are TRBV7-9 and TRBJ2-7; the D is unclear. Trimming shortened V by 8 bases and J by 1 base, and 15 bases separated the two germline ends. The CDR3 extends over 14 amino acids. Germline lookup yields CDR1 SEHNR and CDR2 FQNEAQ (reference sequence). The CDR3 loop reads CASGPITDSYEQYF. In nucleotides, the CDR3 is TGTGCCAGCGGCCCGATAACAGATTCCTACGAGCAGTACTTC.

The V call is TRBV19, the J call TRBJ2-5, with 8 bases fitting TRBD1. CDR3 length: 14 amino acids. Germline loops: CDR1 LNHDA, CDR2 SQIVND (reference sequence). Unmatched junction bases numbered 7, after V lost 6 bases and J lost 4 bases. CDR3 sequence reads: CASRNRGQGETQYF. The CDR3 DNA sequence: TGTGCCAGTAGAAACCGCGGACAGGGAGAGACCCAGTACTTC. The entire variable domain, with the rest obtained from reference TRBV19 and TRBJ2-5, is as follows: DGGITQSPKYLFRKEGQNVTLSCEQNLNHDAMYWYRQDPGQGLRLIYYSQIVNDFQKGDIAEGYSVSREKKESFPLTVTSAQKNPTAFYLCASRNRGQGETQYFGPGTRLLVL.

This clone was observed a handful of times. The chain joins TRBV24-1 to TRBJ1-4, with D possibly TRBD1 on 5 matching bases. Germline CDR1 and CDR2: KGHDR and SFDVKD. V lost 4 bases and J 7 bases, leaving 12 bases between the germline ends. The CDR3 spans 14 residues. CDR3 residues: CATSDPGTGEKLFF. The CDR3 DNA is TGTGCCACCAGTGACCCCGGGACGGGTGAAAAACTGTTTTTT.

This sequence joins TRBV11-2 and TRBJ1-1; D uncertain. Germline V gene data show CDR1 as SGHAT and CDR2 as FQNNGV. The CDR3 sequence is 13 residues long. V was pared by 0 bases and J by 6 bases, with 8 bases between. CDR3 nucleotide sequence: TGTGCCAGCAGCTTAGATCAACACGCTGAAGCTTTCTTT. Protein product: CASSLDQHAEAFF. Looking up the rest from reference TRBV11-2 and TRBJ1-1 gives the full variable domain: EAGVAQSPRYKIIEKRQSVAFWCNPISGHATLYWYQQILGQGPKLLIQFQNNGVVDDSQLPKDRFSAERLKGVDSTLKIQPAKLEDSAVYLCASSLDQHAEAFFGQGTRLTVV.